The 8 T cell receptor beta chains below were found in one sample sequenced in a study of OX40 agonist ivuxolimab in advanced cancers. TCRdb's table, derived via immunoSEQ multiplex PCR, lists solely in-frame clones and lacks some. The sample lists thousands of clones, about 66% seen once, with over 40% in the top ten. This specimen was CD4+ or CD8+ T cells sorted from blood, taken in a trial of the OX40 agonist ivuxolimab. The source of these receptors is an adult with an advanced solid tumor such as melanoma, head and neck, liver or kidney cancer.

This rearrangement joins TRBV6-5 to TRBJ1-1; no clear D. Germline V gives CDR1 MNHEY, CDR2 SVGAGI. Trimming removed 5 bases from V and 2 bases from J, with 15 bases in between. The CDR3 totals 15 residues. CDR3 DNA: TGTGCCAGCAGTGGGTCCTCATGGGCCAACACTGAAGCTTTCTTT. Translating it yields CASSGSSWANTEAFF.

The V gene is TRBV7-2, the J gene TRBJ1-1, with D uncertain. The CDR3 loop spans 13 amino acids. V was trimmed by 1 base and J by 3 bases, leaving 6 bases between them. Germline CDR1 SGHTA, CDR2 FQGNSA. In DNA form, the CDR3 reads TGTGCCAGCAGCTTAGGATGGTACACTGAAGCTTTCTTT. As protein: CASSLGWYTEAFF.

The chain carries TRBV10-2 and TRBJ2-2, with D hard to call. Germline assignment: CDR1 WSHSY and CDR2 SAAADI. The CDR3 loop spans 14 amino acids. V was trimmed by 3 bases and J by 3 bases, leaving 8 bases between them. The CDR3 protein is CASSEFQYTGELFF. CDR3 bases: TGCGCCAGCAGTGAATTTCAATACACCGGGGAGCTGTTTTTT.

This chain links TRBV6-5 with TRBJ2-7; D is unresolved. Germline V gene data show CDR1 as MNHEY and CDR2 as SVGAGI. This CDR3 has 10 residues. V lost 10 bases to trimming and J lost 3 bases, with 7 bases between them. The CDR3 loop is CATGHYEQYF. Written as DNA, the CDR3 is TGTGCCACCGGCCACTACGAGCAGTACTTC.

The CDR3 sequence: CASSVLGGVGDYGYTF. The CDR3, as DNA: TGTGCCAGCAGTGTCCTCGGGGGGGTAGGCGACTATGGCTACACCTTC. This chain uses TRBV2 with TRBJ1-2, with D tentatively TRBD1 (5 bases). Germline V CDR1 and CDR2: SNHLY, FYNNEI. V was trimmed by 4 bases and J by 3 bases, leaving 18 bases between them. CDR3 length: 16 amino acids.

The chain combines TRBV4-2 with TRBJ2-1; TRBD2 matches at 10 bases. This CDR3 is built from 15 residues. Germline V CDR1 and CDR2: LGHNA, YNFKEQ. The ends lost 5 bases at V and 4 bases at J; junction bases unmatched: 5. DNA for the CDR3: TGTGCCAGCAGCGCAGGGACTAGCGATTACAATGAGCAGTTCTTC. Translated, it gives CASSAGTSDYNEQFF.

The table lists this clone with a few counts. The chain recombines TRBV9 with TRBJ2-5, with 8 nucleotides matching TRBD2. V trimming: 4 bases; J trimming: 1 base; junction bases outside the gene matches: 3. Per the germline V gene, CDR1 is SGDLS and CDR2 is YYNGEE. The CDR3 consists of 14 residues. Written as DNA, the CDR3 is TGTGCCAGCAGCTCGGGAGGGTCCCAAGAGACCCAGTACTTC. It codes for CASSSGGSQETQYF.

The CDR3 sequence is CASSVGGQDSQPQHF. Here the CDR3 DNA reads TGTGCCAGCAGCGTAGGGGGACAGGATTCGCAGCCCCAGCATTTT. The chain couples TRBV9 to TRBJ1-5; 8 bases fit TRBD1. The CDR3 is made up of 15 amino acids. CDR1 is SGDLS, CDR2 YYNGEE, per germline. Trimming removed 0 bases from V and 7 bases from J; junction bases left unmatched: 6.